This T cell receptor beta chain originates from a study of molecular identifiers for immune sequencing clone quantification. Study-wide points: Clonotypes surpassing 20 RNA copies contained over 97% of effector molecules, versus under 1% in naive cells.

For bulk TCR libraries, previously described methods and listed TCR primers were used. TCRdb ran MiXCR on the PCR reads and lists one entry per CDR3 protein. Here the sample spans over 65,000 distinct CDR3 sequences, around 25% being singletons. There are a few counts of this clonotype. Its specificity is not known. Trimming at V came to 0 bases and at J to 0 bases, leaving 7 bases not matched to a gene. This CDR3 spans 17 amino acids. Germline V gene data show CDR1 as MGHRA and CDR2 as YSYEKL. Sample: naive CD8+ T cells from blood, with Jurkat cell RNA spiked in. Subset reported: FACS-sorted CD8+CD4-CCR7+CD45RA+ naive T cells. The rearrangement joins TRBV4-1 to TRBJ2-5; 7 bases line up with TRBD2. The clonotype comes from a human donor in good health. Some libraries in this study had Jurkat cell RNA spiked in. CDR3 loop: CASSQDPLGGYQETQYF. CDR3 coding DNA: TGCGCCAGCAGCCAAGATCCATTGGGAGGGTACCAAGAGACCCAGTACTTC.